The 23 T cell receptor beta chains below all came from one sample that was sequenced in a study of cytomegalovirus exposure and HLA in healthy donors. Clones were read by immunoSEQ multiplex PCR, and TCRdb kept only the in-frame ones, dropping some. Altogether under 350,000 clones are present, 65% to 90% being singletons, with the ten largest covering 1%. The sequenced sample was PBMCs. All receptors derive from a woman between 18 and 29 years old in good health and CMV-seronegative.

This clone was detected many times. The V gene is TRBV6-1, the J gene TRBJ2-1, with 9 bases aligning to TRBD2. The CDR3 is made up of 15 amino acids. V trimming: 5 bases; J trimming: 8 bases; junction bases outside the gene matches: 10. Germline lookup yields CDR1 MNHNS and CDR2 SASEGT. CDR3 nucleotides: TGTGCCAGCAGTCCTACGGCGGGAGGGCCTGATGAGCAGTTCTTC. Encoded protein: CASSPTAGGPDEQFF.

This chain connects TRBV6-5 to TRBJ2-1; tentative D call: TRBD1 (6 bases). The ends were cut back, 0 bases at V and 2 bases at J, with 11 bases in the middle. The CDR3 runs to 16 residues. Germline loops: CDR1 MNHEY, CDR2 SVGAGI. The CDR3 protein is CASSYSRTVPYNEQFF. The CDR3 DNA reads TGTGCCAGCAGTTACTCTAGGACAGTTCCCTACAATGAGCAGTTCTTC.

The chain links TRBV6-6 to TRBJ2-5, with 7 bases fitting TRBD1. The CDR3 consists of 16 residues. Unmatched junction bases numbered 10, after V lost 2 bases and J lost 4 bases. Germline CDR1 reads MNHNY; CDR2 reads SVGAGI (reference sequence). This chain's CDR3 is CASSYVQGYGRETQYF. The CDR3 DNA follows: TGTGCCAGCAGTTACGTACAGGGGTACGGTCGAGAGACCCAGTACTTC.

The chain carries TRBV2 and TRBJ1-1; 7 bases line up with TRBD1. The CDR3 extends over 14 amino acids. Germline V CDR1 and CDR2: SNHLY, FYNNEI. Unmatched junction bases numbered 9, after V lost 8 bases and J lost 3 bases. The CDR3 loop is CASPRQGRDTEAFF. CDR3 coding DNA: TGTGCCAGCCCCAGACAGGGTCGAGACACTGAAGCTTTCTTT.

The genes are TRBV10-2 and TRBJ2-7, with TRBD2 as a possible D gene (5 bases). The CDR3 runs to 12 residues. Germline lookup yields CDR1 WSHSY and CDR2 SAAADI. Trimming took 4 bases from V and 5 from J, leaving 9 bases between them. The CDR3 coding sequence is TGCGCCAGCAGTGTCGTGCGGGACGAGCAGTACTTC. Its protein is CASSVVRDEQYF.

This clone has just a few counts. The chain uses TRBV7-9 and TRBJ1-5; tentative D call: TRBD1 (5 bases). The germline V gene encodes CDR1 SEHNR and CDR2 FQNEAQ (reference sequence). CDR3 length: 13 amino acids. Trimming stripped 5 bases from V and 7 bases from J, with 12 bases between. CDR3 nucleotides: TGTGCCAGCAGCCGGGGGAACCGGCAGCCCCAGCATTTT. Encoded protein: CASSRGNRQPQHF.

V and J are TRBV6-5 and TRBJ1-3; D call uncertain. Looked up from germline, CDR1 is MNHEY and CDR2 is SVGAGI. V was cut by 5 bases and J by 4 bases, with 15 bases left in between. The length of the CDR3 is 15 residues. CDR3 sequence: CASSRAGGPGNTIYF. The CDR3 bases are TGTGCCAGCAGTAGGGCTGGAGGGCCGGGAAACACCATATATTTT.

V is TRBV4-3 and J is TRBJ2-7, with a possible D match to TRBD1 (5 bases). Per germline, CDR1 LGHNA and CDR2 YSLEER. The CDR3 covers 15 residues. The ends were cut back, 2 bases at V and 3 bases at J, with 14 bases in the middle. CDR3 sequence (DNA): TGCGCCAGCAGCCAAATCCAGGGAAACAACTACGAGCAGTACTTC. Translated, it gives CASSQIQGNNYEQYF.

The rearrangement joins TRBV30 to TRBJ2-7; 7 nucleotides align to TRBD2. V lost 3 bases, J lost 5 bases, and 4 bases stayed unmatched. Looked up from germline, CDR1 is GTSNPN and CDR2 is SVGIG (reference sequence). The CDR3 is 12 amino acids. This CDR3 reads CAWSRGGNEQYF. CDR3 nucleotide sequence: TGTGCCTGGAGCCGGGGAGGGAACGAGCAGTACTTC.

The chain uses TRBV11-3 and TRBJ2-1; 7 positions agree with TRBD2. Per germline, CDR1 SGHNT and CDR2 YENEEA. This CDR3 is built from 16 residues. J gave up 6 bases and V 5 bases, and 13 bases lay outside the gene matches. CDR3 in amino acids: CASSALAEGIGNEQFF. In DNA form, the CDR3 reads TGTGCCAGCAGCGCCCTAGCGGAGGGTATCGGCAATGAGCAGTTCTTC.

V usage is TRBV7-8 and J usage is TRBJ1-5; 12 positions agree with TRBD1. V shed 1 base, J shed 9 bases, and the junction held 7 bases outside the gene matches. From germline, CDR1 is SGHVS and CDR2 FQNEAQ. The CDR3 contains 16 residues. The CDR3 region is CASSLGGTGGGGPQHF. The CDR3 DNA sequence: TGTGCCAGCAGCTTAGGCGGGACAGGGGGCGGGGGGCCCCAGCATTTT.

The chain joins TRBV5-1 to TRBJ2-7; 9 nucleotides match TRBD1. Losses at the gene ends were 4 bases for V and 5 bases for J; bases not matched to a gene: 4. The CDR3 contains 13 residues. Germline CDR1 reads SGHRS; CDR2 reads YFSETQ. The DNA of the CDR3 is TGCGCCAGCAGCGGCACAGGGGGCAACGAGCAGTACTTC. Translated: CASSGTGGNEQYF.

This clone came up once. J is TRBJ2-7 and V is TRBV5-1; TRBD1 matches 9 bases. Germline assignment: CDR1 SGHRS and CDR2 YFSETQ. V lost 7 bases, J lost 6 bases, and 8 bases stayed unmatched. The CDR3 covers 13 residues. Written as DNA, the CDR3 is TGCGCCAGCGGGGACAGGGAATTTGCCGAGCAGTACTTC. It specifies CASGDREFAEQYF. The variable domain in full, with the rest retrieved from reference TRBV5-1 and TRBJ2-7, is KAGVTQTPRYLIKTRGQQVTLSCSPISGHRSVSWYQQTPGQGLQFLFEYFSETQRNKGNFPGRFSGRQFSNSRSEMNVSTLELGDSALYLCASGDREFAEQYFGPGTRLTVT.

The chain carries TRBV20-1 and TRBJ1-1; no reliable D call. Germline CDR1 is DFQATT and CDR2 is SNEGSKA (reference sequence). The CDR3 totals 11 residues. V lost 5 bases to trimming and J lost 1 base, with 5 bases between them. DNA for the CDR3: TGCAGTGCTCACAGGAACACTGAAGCTTTCTTT. Translating it yields CSAHRNTEAFF.

This rearrangement joins TRBV5-1 to TRBJ1-5; TRBD1 aligns across 10 bases. Germline V lookup: CDR1 SGHRS, CDR2 YFSETQ. The junction had 10 bases not matched to a gene; V was cut back by 5 bases and J by 5 bases. The CDR3 contains 16 residues. This chain's CDR3 is CASSEAGQGSDQPQHF. DNA for the CDR3: TGCGCCAGCAGTGAAGCGGGACAGGGGTCGGATCAGCCCCAGCATTTT.

The CDR3 DNA follows: TGTGCCAGCAGCTTGGAGGGCGGGAGGTTCCCCCAAGAGACCCAGTACTTC. Encoded protein: CASSLEGGRFPQETQYF. The J gene is TRBJ2-5, the V gene TRBV5-5, with 8 positions matching TRBD2. Looked up from germline, CDR1 is SGHKS and CDR2 is YYEKEE (reference sequence). Trimming cost V 0 bases and J 1 base; bases outside gene matches: 8. This CDR3 has 17 residues.

The chain has TRBV5-6 and TRBJ2-5, with D uncertain. The V end lost 4 bases, the J end lost 4 bases, and 11 bases lay between the germline ends. Germline CDR1 reads SGHDT; CDR2 reads YYEEEE. The length of the CDR3 is 13 residues. The CDR3 DNA reads as TGTGCCAGCAGCCCAGACCCGGGAGAGACCCAGTACTTC. Its translation is CASSPDPGETQYF.

The chain employs TRBV30 and TRBJ2-7; D unclear. Germline assignment: CDR1 GTSNPN and CDR2 SVGIG (reference sequence). The CDR3 is made up of 12 amino acids. V lost 4 bases and J 1 base, leaving 8 bases between the germline ends. The CDR3 coding sequence is TGTGCCTGGAAGAGCGAATCCTACGAGCAGTACTTC. Residues: CAWKSESYEQYF.

J is TRBJ2-1 and V is TRBV29-1; 9 bases fit TRBD1. Germline V gives CDR1 SQVTM, CDR2 ANQGSEA. The CDR3 has 13 residues. V was pared by 5 bases and J by 9 bases, with 8 bases of the junction left unmatched. Written as DNA, the CDR3 is TGCAGCGTTTGTCCCGGGACAGGGTTTGAGCAGTTCTTC. Amino acids: CSVCPGTGFEQFF.

The chain combines TRBV27 with TRBJ1-1; the D gene is possibly TRBD1 (5 bases). The CDR3 totals 13 residues. Trimming cost V 3 bases and J 4 bases, with 9 bases left between them. Germline values: CDR1 MNHEY, CDR2 SMNVEV (reference sequence). CDR3 in amino acids: CASSFARATEAFF. The CDR3 bases are TGTGCCAGCAGTTTTGCCAGGGCCACTGAAGCTTTCTTT.

The genes are TRBV29-1 and TRBJ2-5; TRBD1 matches 8 bases. The trim removed 4 bases at V and 2 bases at J, leaving 9 bases unmatched. The length of the CDR3 is 15 residues. Germline loops: CDR1 SQVTM, CDR2 ANQGSEA. The CDR3 sequence: CSVVRQGAHQETQYF. The CDR3, as DNA: TGCAGCGTTGTACGCCAGGGGGCGCATCAAGAGACCCAGTACTTC.

In its sample, this clone was seen once. The V call is TRBV19, the J call TRBJ2-7; weak D call: TRBD1 (5 bases). V was pared by 3 bases and J by 3 bases, with 15 bases between. Germline loops: CDR1 LNHDA, CDR2 SQIVND (reference sequence). This CDR3 has 15 amino acids. CDR3 sequence reads: CASSIWQGSDYEQYF. The CDR3, as DNA: TGTGCCAGTAGTATTTGGCAGGGTTCCGACTACGAGCAGTACTTC.

The gene calls are TRBV5-1 and TRBJ2-4; TRBD1 might be the D (5 bases). The V gene's germline CDR1 is SGHRS and CDR2 YFSETQ. The CDR3 runs 17 residues. V was trimmed by 4 bases and J by 0 bases, leaving 17 bases between them. CDR3: CASSATFRTQAKNIQYF. CDR3 bases: TGCGCCAGCAGCGCTACTTTCCGGACACAAGCCAAAAACATTCAGTACTTC.